This record covers a single TCR beta chain. Its recognized antigen is unknown. No base-level quality is on record; no much larger clone is a single base apart. These data come from a study of cytomegalovirus exposure and HLA in healthy donors (dated by TCRdb to between 2016 and 2019). As for the study more broadly: An earlier analysis of approximately 640 of the donors reported roughly 300 Gb of sequence data and 117 million unique TCR beta sequences from around 200 million T cells. A later genetic analysis used genome-wide SNP genotypes for about 65% of the roughly 700 donors, treating that subset as a discovery cohort. All discovery cohort repertoires had been generated using a single sequencing platform. Both class I and class II loci were covered by HLA typing, at four-digit resolution. The study used immunosequencing to profile the T cell repertoires of some 600 subjects and linked those repertoires to cytomegalovirus serostatus. The study combined high-throughput TCR immunosequencing, statistical association of individual TCRs with disease status, and machine learning to predict cytomegalovirus infection status. Besides the first cohort of around 670 subjects, a separate validation cohort made up of around 120 different subjects was used. Donor age, sex, ethnicity and CMV serostatus were compiled alongside the repertoire data. The study aimed to test whether signatures of past pathogen exposure could be identified by cataloging public T cell receptors. Four or five DR-DQ haplotypes were handled as single units for association and clustering because linkage in the cohort was strong. A later analysis re-analyzed previously published TCR beta repertoires from 666 donors and added high-resolution HLA genotyping to study TCR occurrence patterns. The number of donors typed differed by locus, with about 629-640 for A, B, C, DRB1 and DQB1, about 500 for DQA1, over 600 for DPA1, and approximately 470 for DPB1. About 280 gigabases of sequencing data and 91 million or so unique TCR sequences made up an early release that covered about 640 HLA-typed donors. Across approximately 420 genotyped donors of the cohort, an average of roughly 250,000 unique TCR beta nucleotide sequences per donor were sequenced, and roughly 20% of those sequences were non-productive. The later analysis used no new phenotypic data to find candidate immune exposures, relying instead on TCR beta sequences and their occurrence across donors. Among the approximately 430 genotyped donors, 75% to 90% belonged to the genetic ancestry cluster associated with self-reported Caucasian donors. An earlier analysis of around 540 of the donors applied high-throughput TCR beta sequencing to assess whether each TCR beta V gene segment acted as functional or pseudogenic. Study-wide findings and limitations: A cluster of highly shared sequence variants was judged likely to be a technical artifact of the sequencing pipeline. In a later analysis, most CMV-associated TCR beta chains were found to appear HLA-restricted, with HLA associations seemingly driven largely by CMV exposure. HLA typing was unavailable for some donors at each locus, so association tests used only the typed subset. V-gene and J-gene trimming of TCR beta chains was associated with a missense DCLRE1C variant in a later genetic analysis, and the association was replicated in an independent cohort. In a later analysis, TCR association rates were found to vary across HLA loci, with the most associated TCRs seen for DRB1 alleles and the fewest for HLA-C alleles. Broadly in line with IMGT annotations, most TCR beta V segments showed up in productive rearrangements about 87% or about 30% of the time in an earlier analysis of approximately 600 of the donors. A later analysis reported that several top co-occurrence clusters appeared linked to parvovirus B19, influenza, CMV and Epstein-Barr virus. The authors suggested that the approach could potentially be generalized to other disease states and immunological phenotypes. Linkage disequilibrium might explain the correlated functional status among segregating V segments, but an unknown experimental factor could not be excluded. A few of the identified cytomegalovirus-associated TCR beta chains were confirmed in vitro to be specific for cytomegalovirus antigens. The classifier was reported to diagnose cytomegalovirus status with high specificity and sensitivity in both the original and validation cohorts. Compared with equally common non-associated chains, HLA-associated TCR beta chains in a later analysis were more clonally expanded and had lower generation probabilities. The only immune exposure information available for the cohort was CMV serostatus. Assigning TCR associations to individual alleles was difficult when HLA alleles, especially DR and DQ, strongly co-occurred. The cohort was sequenced for TCR beta chains only, and without alpha or paired-chain data the features that could be detected were limited. Specific HLA alleles were associated with 15,000 to 20,000 TCR beta sequences at a false discovery rate of 0.05 in a later analysis. The earlier analysis of some 560 of the donors excluded seventeen rarely observed V segments, including chromosome 9 orphons, because counts were too low. A further reported finding was that TCR beta sequences accurately predicted the HLA-A and HLA-B alleles for most subjects in the first cohort. Most TCR sequences were seen in very few donors, while some public TCRs were found in many individuals. Sequencing depth was assumed to be roughly uniform across donors in the presence/absence analyses, though that assumption may not hold. Compared with the approximately 700-donor mean, donors in an Asian-associated ancestry cluster had fewer N-insertions in productive TCRs, according to a later genetic analysis. A total of 150 or so TCR beta chains were listed by the study as associated with cytomegalovirus.

The library was made by the immunoSEQ multiplex PCR assay. For the multiplex PCR, a mixture combining 60 forward primers for TCR Vbeta segments and 13 reverse primers for TCR Jbeta segments was used. A multiplex PCR assay on genomic DNA amplified the CDR3 region of rearranged TCR beta genes. On the Illumina HiSeq System, the amplified TCR beta libraries were sequenced as 87-base-pair reads. The paper's processing steps were these. In a later analysis, tens of millions of unique TCR beta chains were counted across the roughly 610 repertoires, and roughly 10 million of these chains were shared by at least two donors. Raw reads were error-corrected and collapsed into unique sequences with a nearest-neighbor algorithm that merged closely related sequences to remove PCR and sequencing errors. V, D and J gene segments were assigned by aligning CDR3 sequences to IMGT reference sequences. For a sequence to be retained, a match of at least six nucleotides was required to both a V gene segment and a J gene segment. A rearrangement was called productive if the CDR3 had no stop codons and remained in frame with V and J, and every other rearrangement was called non-productive. Following IMGT convention, CDR3 was defined as the stretch from the second conserved V-encoded cysteine to the conserved J-encoded phenylalanine. The earlier analysis of about 530 of the donors excluded any sequence lacking an unambiguous match to a single V gene segment. An earlier analysis of a few hundred of the donors called V segments functional above 56.7% productive rearrangements and segregating when the between-donor standard deviation exceeded 5%. A statistical classification framework was built for diagnosing cytomegalovirus status from the catalog of TCR beta chain sequences. In a later analysis, TCR nucleotide sequences were compared against IMGT/GENE-DB human TR gene sequences so that V and J genes could be assigned. In a later analysis, CDR3 sequences and most-parsimonious VDJ recombination scenarios were assigned using the TCRdist pipeline. A later analysis defined each TCR beta chain by its CDR3 amino acid sequence plus V-gene family, and excluded reads lacking a unique V-gene family. A later analysis removed 450 to 600 highly shared, low-generation-probability nucleotide sequences to deal with suspected cross-contamination and a sequencing artifact. In a later analysis, a clonal expansion index for each public chain was calculated from normalized within-repertoire ranks of inferred template counts. Generation probabilities in a later analysis came from a VDJ recombination model fitted to out-of-frame rearrangements, and those results were checked against IGoR. In a later analysis, TCR-TCR, TCR-HLA and TCR-CMV co-occurrence was scored with hypergeometric tests, and a repertoire-size bias correction was applied to TCR pairs. False discovery rates were estimated in a later analysis by permuting HLA or CMV assignments 20 times. In a later analysis, co-occurring TCRs were grouped using DBSCAN, with TCRdist sequence similarity added in when clustering inside HLA-allele-positive subsets. Co-occurrence clustering excluded repertoires with fewer than 30,000 or more than 120,000 public chains, plus five with anomalous nucleotide sharing. TCRdb's version of the immuneACCESS table is confined to in-frame rearrangements and falls short of the full clone set. An unresolved V gene accounts for under half of the shortfall where checked; the remainder is of unknown origin. That table supplies the V and J calls and clone size; D and trimming were determined from the DNA. Present in this sample are roughly 150,000 clones, 80% of which were seen just once. The ten top clones hold approximately 14% of the sample.

The cohort was made up of roughly 670 healthy bone marrow donors. At the time of sampling, all cohort members were nominally healthy, though unrecorded immune exposures were likely present. The donor tested CMV seronegative, placing the donor among the 350 or so seronegative members of the cohort. A peripheral blood sample was collected from each donor, and TCR beta sequencing was performed on peripheral blood mononuclear cells. Genomic DNA was extracted from the blood cell samples with the Qiagen DNeasy Blood Extraction Kit. Sequencing used PBMCs. The receptor was derived from a woman aged 40-49 years in good health and CMV-seronegative.

For the CDR3, the sequence is CASSVAGAAYEQYF. Here is the DNA: TGCGCCAGCAGTGTAGCAGGGGCCGCCTACGAGCAGTACTTC. Here the chain combines TRBV10-1 and TRBJ2-7, with TRBD1 as a weak D call on 6 bases. V was cut back by 4 bases and J by 2 bases, leaving a gap of 12 bases between them. Counted from cysteine to phenylalanine, this CDR3 has 14 amino acids. Only the CDR3 DNA is retained, 42 bases long and in frame from the first base. From the germline V gene (reference sequence), CDR1 is WNHNN and CDR2 is SYGVQD.